The clone carrying this TCR beta chain was seen at least ten times. Its antigen is unidentified. TCRdb reprocessed the 5' RACE reads via MiXCR and lists one record per CDR3 protein. The data contain roughly 690,000 distinct CDR3 sequences, approximately 6.1% of them singletons. This record comes from a study of identical twins. Study results and caveats: Rather than following the same donors, the conclusions depended on cross-sectional statistical analysis. For monozygotic twins, models underestimated out-of-frame TCR alpha sharing. Analyses of zero insertions could, in part, be confounded by invariant MAIT and iNKT cells.

The CDR3 is made up of 12 amino acids. Trimming removed 11 bases at V and 7 bases at J, with 12 bases between. The germline gives CDR1 MNHEY, CDR2 SVGAGI. Sequencing used naive T cells sorted from blood. V gene TRBV6-5 combines with J gene TRBJ1-6, with D maybe TRBD1 (5 bases). This clonotype was sampled from a young man in good health. The CDR3 is CAAKGPNSPLHF. For the CDR3, the DNA is TGTGCCGCCAAGGGGCCAAATTCACCCCTCCACTTT.